These 22 T cell receptor beta chains were all obtained from the same sample, sequenced in a study of identical twins listed by TCRdb under 2016. Library generation was performed with 5' RACE. Reads for this sample came from an Illumina HiSeq 2000. TCRdb reprocessed the public reads (quality trimming at Q25 with fastp, clone calling with MiXCR) and kept in-frame beta chains. Rows merge per CDR3 protein into single entries with the most common DNA and genes. This sample lists some 710,000 distinct CDR3 sequences; around 6% were detected once. The ten biggest clones cover roughly 2% of the sample. Sequenced sample: naive T cells sorted from blood. The sample's cell subset or site label, in plain terms: cells isolated with a human naive T-cell isolation kit. These receptors were obtained from a man aged 18 to 30 in good health.

The gene calls are TRBV5-8 and TRBJ2-2, with 10 bases identical to TRBD1. J lost 1 base, V lost 3 bases, and 6 bases had no gene match. Germline-derived CDR1 and CDR2 are SGHTS and YDEGEE. There are 17 residues in the CDR3. For the CDR3, the DNA is TGTGCCAGCAGCTGGACAGGGGGGCCCTTGAACACCGGGGAGCTGTTTTTT. This translates into CASSWTGGPLNTGELFF. Filled out from reference TRBV5-8 and TRBJ2-2, the complete variable domain reads EAGVTQSPTHLIKTRGQQATLRCSPISGHTSVYWYQQALGLGLQFLLWYDEGEERNRGNFPPRFSGRQFPNYSSELNVNALELEDSALYLCASSWTGGPLNTGELFFGEGSRLTVL.

V gene TRBV24-1 combines with J gene TRBJ2-1; D gene uncertain. Per germline, CDR1 KGHDR and CDR2 SFDVKD. Trimming left V 3 bases short and J 0 bases short, with 8 bases between. This CDR3 contains 15 residues. The CDR3 here is CATSDPPSSYNEQFF. For the CDR3, the DNA is TGTGCCACCAGTGATCCCCCCAGCTCCTACAATGAGCAGTTCTTC.

This clonotype was observed a handful of times. The chain employs TRBV7-8 and TRBJ2-7; D is ambiguous. V lost 1 base, J lost 9 bases, and 13 bases lay in between. This CDR3 is built from 13 residues. CDR1 is SGHVS and CDR2 is FQNEAQ in the germline V gene. The CDR3 protein is CASSLEGSPRQYV. DNA for the CDR3: TGTGCCAGCAGCTTAGAGGGCTCCCCGCGGCAGTACGTC.

There are many counts of this clonotype. This chain joins TRBV29-1 and TRBJ2-4, with a tentative D call TRBD2 (5 bases). The CDR3 has 11 residues. V gave up 7 bases and J gave up 7 bases, with 11 bases separating them. The V gene's germline CDR1 is SQVTM and CDR2 ANQGSEA. CDR3 sequence (DNA): TGCAGCGGAACTAGAGAGAACATTCAGTACTTC. It translates to CSGTRENIQYF.

The chain couples TRBV7-3 to TRBJ2-7; 10 bases map to TRBD1. From germline, CDR1 is SGHTA and CDR2 FQGTGA. The V and J ends lost 3 bases and 2 bases, in that order; junction bases with no gene match: 4. CDR3 size: 15 residues. The CDR3 region is CASSFGQGGPYEQYF. The CDR3 region has the DNA TGTGCCAGCAGCTTCGGACAGGGGGGTCCCTACGAGCAGTACTTC.

This clonotype has just a few counts. The chain uses TRBV5-1 and TRBJ1-6; 9 nucleotides match TRBD1. Looked up from germline, CDR1 is SGHRS and CDR2 is YFSETQ. This CDR3 contains 14 residues. V shed 0 bases, J shed 14 bases, and the junction held 6 bases outside the gene matches. The CDR3 region has the DNA TGCGCCAGCAGCTTGGGACAGGGGGAATTCACCCTCCACTTT. This sequence encodes CASSLGQGEFTLHF.

This clonotype was detected only a few times. V usage is TRBV10-3 and J usage is TRBJ2-3, with a tentative D call TRBD1 (6 bases). This CDR3 has 12 residues. Looked up from germline, CDR1 is ENHRY and CDR2 is SYGVKD. V was clipped by 7 bases and J by 6 bases, with 11 bases between them. The CDR3 DNA reads as TGTGCCATCAAGATCAGGGGTGATACGCAGTATTTT. This translates into CAIKIRGDTQYF.

Here the CDR3 reads CSALPATGENIQYF. The CDR3 bases are TGCAGCGCCCTACCAGCGACAGGGGAAAACATTCAGTACTTC. The V call is TRBV29-1, the J call TRBJ2-4, with TRBD1 matching 8 bases. The CDR3 length is 14 residues. The germline gives CDR1 SQVTM, CDR2 ANQGSEA. V lost 7 bases and J lost 5; bases outside the gene matches: 10.

At least ten counts were recorded for this clonotype. The rearrangement joins TRBV29-1 to TRBJ2-1; D is perhaps TRBD2 (6 bases). This CDR3 is built from 11 residues. Trimming removed 6 bases at V and 9 bases at J, with 12 bases between. Germline-derived CDR1 and CDR2 are SQVTM and ANQGSEA. In nucleotides, the CDR3 is TGCAGCGTCGCCCCGGGAGTTGAGCAGTTCTTC. As protein: CSVAPGVEQFF.

This clonotype was seen repeatedly, ten times or more. The V call is TRBV11-1, the J call TRBJ2-2, with a weak D call TRBD2 (5 bases). Germline CDR1 and CDR2: SGHAT and FQDESV (reference sequence). The CDR3 length is 18 residues. The ends were cut back, 1 base at V and 9 bases at J, with 24 bases in the middle. For the CDR3, the DNA is TGTGCCAGCAGCTTAGATACTTTTACGGACTCCAGGATCCGGGAGCTGTTTTTT. This encodes CASSLDTFTDSRIRELFF. Full variable domain (outside the CDR3, taken from reference TRBV11-1 and TRBJ2-2): EAEVAQSPRYKITEKSQAVAFWCDPISGHATLYWYRQILGQGPELLVQFQDESVVDDSQLPKDRFSAERLKGVDSTLKIQPAELGDSAMYLCASSLDTFTDSRIRELFFGEGSRLTVL.

The V call is TRBV7-8, the J call TRBJ2-7; 9 nucleotides line up with TRBD1. CDR1 is SGHVS, CDR2 FQNEAQ, per germline. Trimming at V came to 2 bases and at J to 5 bases, leaving 13 bases not matched to a gene. CDR3 size: 17 residues. The CDR3, as DNA: TGTGCCAGCAGCTTACGGGGGATGGGACAGGGCACTGACGAGCAGTACTTC. This codes for CASSLRGMGQGTDEQYF.

This clonotype was picked up a small number of times. V gene TRBV5-1 combines with J gene TRBJ1-1; 9 bases are shared with TRBD1. J was trimmed by 5 bases and V by 1 base; bases with no gene match: 6. Looked up from germline, CDR1 is SGHRS and CDR2 is YFSETQ. The CDR3 is 15 amino acids. The chain's CDR3 is CASSLPQGARTEAFF. CDR3 in DNA: TGCGCCAGCAGCTTGCCACAGGGGGCGAGGACTGAAGCTTTCTTT.

This clonotype was observed a few times. The rearrangement uses TRBV11-1 and TRBJ2-3; 13 bases match TRBD2. The ends lost 3 bases at V and 2 bases at J; junction bases unmatched: 11. The CDR3 totals 19 residues. Germline values: CDR1 SGHAT, CDR2 FQDESV (reference sequence). The CDR3 region has the DNA TGTGCCAGCAGCTTCCTGAGGGGGACTAGCGGGAATCACACAGATACGCAGTATTTT. Translating gives CASSFLRGTSGNHTDTQYF.

In this sample, this clonotype turned up a few times. The chain links TRBV6-2 or TRBV6-3 to TRBJ1-1, with unresolved D. Germline V lookup: CDR1 MNHEY, CDR2 SVGEGT. V was cut by 7 bases and J by 2 bases, with 14 bases left in between. The CDR3 extends over 14 amino acids. CDR3 in amino acids: CASIGRAYNTEAFF. The CDR3, as DNA: TGTGCCAGCATTGGTAGAGCCTACAACACTGAAGCTTTCTTT.

This clonotype has a handful of counts. The chain has TRBV4-2 and TRBJ2-1; 7 nucleotides line up with TRBD1. This CDR3 comprises 17 residues. With 2 bases clipped from V and 2 bases from J, the junction kept 9 bases outside the gene matches. Germline V lookup: CDR1 LGHNA, CDR2 YNFKEQ. CDR3 coding DNA: TGTGCCAGCAGCCAATTACCCCGGGACAGCGCCTACAATGAGCAGTTCTTC. Translation gives CASSQLPRDSAYNEQFF.

The chain combines TRBV20-1 with TRBJ2-5, with 14 nucleotides matching TRBD2. In germline, CDR1 is DFQATT, CDR2 SNEGSKA (reference sequence). V lost 5 bases, J lost 5 bases, and 7 bases stayed unmatched. This CDR3 spans 15 amino acids. DNA for the CDR3: TGCAGTGCTTCTACTCGGACTAGCGGGAGGGAGACCCAGTACTTC. Translating gives CSASTRTSGRETQYF.

This clonotype has a handful of counts. This chain connects TRBV12-3 or TRBV12-4 to TRBJ1-1, with TRBD1 as a possible D gene (5 bases). This CDR3 spans 13 amino acids. V was clipped by 7 bases and J by 5 bases, with 14 bases between them. CDR3 nucleotide sequence: TGTGCCAGCATCATTTGGGGGGGTACTGAAGCTTTCTTT. It codes for CASIIWGGTEAFF.

This clonotype has more than one count but fewer than ten. This chain joins TRBV2 and TRBJ2-7; 9 nucleotides match TRBD2. From germline, CDR1 is SNHLY and CDR2 FYNNEI. CDR3 size: 15 residues. V dropped 6 bases and J dropped 3; count of bases not matched to a gene: 9. CDR3 residues: CASRGLAGTLYEQYF. The CDR3 nucleotides are TGTGCCAGCAGGGGTCTAGCGGGGACCCTCTACGAGCAGTACTTC.

This clonotype was picked up many times. The chain uses TRBV27 and TRBJ1-2, with D possibly TRBD1 on 6 matching bases. The CDR3 runs to 15 residues. Trimming pared 0 bases from V and 0 bases from J, leaving 8 bases between. The germline V gene has CDR1 MNHEY and CDR2 SMNVEV (reference sequence). The CDR3 sequence is CASSLSGTTNYGYTF. In nucleotides, the CDR3 is TGTGCCAGCAGTTTATCGGGGACAACTAACTATGGCTACACCTTC.

The chain carries TRBV20-1 and TRBJ2-1, with 8 bases matching TRBD1. This CDR3 contains 11 residues. Germline loops: CDR1 DFQATT, CDR2 SNEGSKA (reference sequence). Unmatched junction bases numbered 6, after V lost 4 bases and J lost 13 bases. The CDR3 sequence is CSATPDRDQFF. In DNA, the CDR3 is TGCAGTGCTACCCCGGACAGGGATCAGTTCTTC.

This clonotype turned up a few times. The rearrangement uses TRBV12-3 or TRBV12-4 and TRBJ2-3; D unresolved. Deletions cut 3 bases from V and 0 bases from J, with 16 bases between. CDR3 length: 17 amino acids. The CDR3 nucleotides read TGTGCCAGCAGTTTTATCGGATCTTTATCTAGCACAGATACGCAGTATTTT. Translated: CASSFIGSLSSTDTQYF.

The chain joins TRBV18 to TRBJ2-6; no clear D gene. There are 16 residues in the CDR3. Trimming shortened V by 5 bases and J by 0 bases, and 11 bases separated the two germline ends. Germline V gene lookup returns CDR1 KGHSH and CDR2 LQKENI. CDR3 coding DNA: TGTGCCAGCTCAACTACAGTATCCTCTGGGGCCAACGTCCTGACTTTC. Encoded protein: CASSTTVSSGANVLTF.